This T cell receptor (beta chain) was sequenced for a study of blood T cell repertoires in COVID-19. The CDR3 is 13 residues long. Germline CDR1 and CDR2: SEHNR and FQNEAQ (reference sequence). V was cut by 5 bases and J by 3 bases, with 10 bases left in between. Clones were sequenced by immunoSEQ multiplex PCR, and TCRdb holds only the in-frame ones, with some missing. The sample contains about 250,000 clones, just over 85% of which appear only once. The sequencing sample was made of PBMCs or T cells enriched from blood (not recorded which). This clonotype was sampled from a man aged 35-49 years who had recovered from COVID-19. The rearrangement uses TRBV7-9 and TRBJ1-1; weak D call: TRBD1 (6 bases). CDR3: CASSLRQDTEAFF. Written as DNA, the CDR3 is TGTGCCAGCAGCCTTCGACAGGACACTGAAGCTTTCTTT. The complete variable domain, with remaining parts taken from reference TRBV7-9 and TRBJ1-1, reads DTGVSQNPRHKITKRGQNVTFRCDPISEHNRLYWYRQTLGQGPEFLTYFQNEAQLEKSRLLSDRFSAERPKGSFSTLEIQRTEQGDSAMYLCASSLRQDTEAFFGQGTRLTVV.